The text below deals with one TCR beta chain. Its antigen is as yet unknown. The data were taken from a study of T cells in localized non-small cell lung cancer. TCRdb's copy holds only in-frame clones and misses some; the assay was immunoSEQ multiplex PCR. This table holds 40,000 or so clones, 65% to 90% found once. Study-level results: In the blood, greater T cell density corresponded to longer overall survival. It was uninvolved adjacent lung that showed the highest T cell clonality, exceeding tumor. Sequencing, confined to only one tumor region, leaves heterogeneity possible. When the top 100 tumor clones were examined, a median about 60 of them also appeared in the adjacent lung, which was paired and uninvolved.

The V gene lost 2 bases and the J gene lost 5 bases, with 13 bases spanning the gap. The CDR3 runs to 14 residues. Germline V gene data show CDR1 as SEHNR and CDR2 as FQNEAQ (reference sequence). The chain carries TRBV7-9 and TRBJ2-7; D is perhaps TRBD1 or TRBD2 (6 bases each). Here the sequenced sample was peripheral blood mononuclear cells, taken before any cancer treatment. The source of this sequence is a male donor aged 60 or over with stage II lung adenocarcinoma. DNA for the CDR3: TGTGCCAGCAGCTTAAGGGGGGAGAGCGACGAGCAGTACTTC. The encoded protein is CASSLRGESDEQYF.